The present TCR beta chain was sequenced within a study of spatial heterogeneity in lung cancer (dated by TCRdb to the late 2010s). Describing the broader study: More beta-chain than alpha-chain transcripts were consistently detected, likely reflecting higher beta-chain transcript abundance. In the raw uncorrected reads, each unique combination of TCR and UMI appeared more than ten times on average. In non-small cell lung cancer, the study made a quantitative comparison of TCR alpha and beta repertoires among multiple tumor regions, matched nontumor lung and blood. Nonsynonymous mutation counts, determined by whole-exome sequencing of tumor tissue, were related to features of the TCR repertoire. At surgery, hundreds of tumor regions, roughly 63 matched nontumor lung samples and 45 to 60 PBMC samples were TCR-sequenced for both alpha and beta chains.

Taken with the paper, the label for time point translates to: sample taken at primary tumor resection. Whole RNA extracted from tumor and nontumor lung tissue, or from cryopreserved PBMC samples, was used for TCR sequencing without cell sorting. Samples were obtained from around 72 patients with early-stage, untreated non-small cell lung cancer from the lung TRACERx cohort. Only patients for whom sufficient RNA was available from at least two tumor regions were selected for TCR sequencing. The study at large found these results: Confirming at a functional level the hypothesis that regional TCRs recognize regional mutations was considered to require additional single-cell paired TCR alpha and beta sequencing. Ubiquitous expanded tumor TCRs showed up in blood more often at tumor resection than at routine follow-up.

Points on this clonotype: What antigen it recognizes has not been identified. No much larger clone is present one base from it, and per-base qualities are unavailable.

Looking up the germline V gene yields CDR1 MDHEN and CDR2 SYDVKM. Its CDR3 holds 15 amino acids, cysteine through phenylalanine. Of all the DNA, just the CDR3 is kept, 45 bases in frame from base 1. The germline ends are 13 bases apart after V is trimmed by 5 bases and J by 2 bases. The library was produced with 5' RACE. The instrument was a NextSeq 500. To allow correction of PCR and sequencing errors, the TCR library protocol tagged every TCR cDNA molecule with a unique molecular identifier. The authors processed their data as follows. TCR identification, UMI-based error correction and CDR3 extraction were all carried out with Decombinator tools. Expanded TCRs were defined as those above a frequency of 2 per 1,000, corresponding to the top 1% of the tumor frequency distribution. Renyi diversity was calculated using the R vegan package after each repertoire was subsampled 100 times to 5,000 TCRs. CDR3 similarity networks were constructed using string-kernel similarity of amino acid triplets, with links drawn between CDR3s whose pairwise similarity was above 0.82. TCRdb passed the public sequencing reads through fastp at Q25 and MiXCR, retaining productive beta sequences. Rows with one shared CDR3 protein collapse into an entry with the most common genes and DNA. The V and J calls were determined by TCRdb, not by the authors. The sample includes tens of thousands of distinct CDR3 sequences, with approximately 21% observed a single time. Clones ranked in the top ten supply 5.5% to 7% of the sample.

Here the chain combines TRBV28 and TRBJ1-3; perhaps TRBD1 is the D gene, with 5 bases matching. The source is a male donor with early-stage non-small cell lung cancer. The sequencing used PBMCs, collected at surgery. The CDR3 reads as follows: CASSPPGITGNTIYF. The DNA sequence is TGTGCCAGCAGTCCCCCAGGGATAACTGGAAACACCATATATTTT.